Given below is one T cell receptor (beta chain) in context. Its specificity is not known. This specimen comes from a study of T cell repertoires in cytomegalovirus infection. Study background: Alongside well-studied HLA-B-restricted CMV epitopes, recently identified HLA-C-restricted CMV epitopes were also used.

TCRdb independently ran MiXCR on the reads; one entry per CDR3 protein. The repertoire holds some 800,000 distinct CDR3 sequences, 25% to 35% seen once, with less than 15% in the top ten. V gave up 0 bases and J gave up 3 bases, with 11 bases separating them. Per the germline V gene, CDR1 is MNHEY and CDR2 is SVGAGI. This CDR3 comprises 16 residues. This material consisted of cultured CD8+ T cells from PBMCs, taken from culture after CMV antigen stimulation. This TCR was sampled from a human donor in good health (CMV status not recorded). Some clones in this sample may be carry-over from other donors' samples. The V call is TRBV6-5, the J call TRBJ2-2; D gene unclear. The CDR3 here is CASSYSSALYTGELFF. Here the CDR3 DNA reads TGTGCCAGCAGTTACTCATCGGCCCTATACACCGGGGAGCTGTTTTTT.